These 23 T cell receptor beta chains were sequenced from one sample in a study of monozygotic twins with inflammatory bowel disease. TCRdb reprocessed the 5' RACE reads and keeps a single row for each CDR3 protein, giving no DNA. The sample holds 330,000 or so distinct CDR3 sequences. The material sequenced was blood. Receptors were obtained from a human donor with ulcerative colitis or Crohn's disease, or a healthy co-twin of an affected twin (not recorded which).

V is TRBV7-2 and J is TRBJ1-5; TCRdb's D gene call, TRBD1, goes unchecked for lack of DNA. Germline V CDR1 and CDR2: SGHTA, FQGNSA. The CDR3 contains 15 residues. This chain's CDR3 is CASSLVGGAHQPQHF.

CDR3 region: CASSPRDVVYEQYF. This sequence joins TRBV19 and TRBJ2-7; TCRdb's D call of TRBD1 is untestable without DNA. Per germline, CDR1 LNHDA and CDR2 SQIVND (reference sequence). CDR3 size: 14 residues.

This rearrangement joins TRBV11-2 to TRBJ2-1; TCRdb names TRBD2, which stays unverified in the absence of DNA. CDR1 and CDR2 (germline): SGHAT, FQNNGV. The length of the CDR3 is 13 residues. This CDR3 reads CASGTSGSYEQFF.

This sequence joins TRBV28 and TRBJ2-2; TCRdb reports TRBD1, a call that lacks DNA to check it against. This CDR3 is 17 amino acids long. Germline CDR1 MDHEN, CDR2 SYDVKM. The CDR3 is CASSPITGTWNTGELFF.

The chain carries TRBV20-1 and TRBJ2-7; TCRdb's D call of TRBD1 is untestable without DNA. The CDR3 is 13 residues long. CDR1 DFQATT and CDR2 SNEGSKA come from the germline V gene (reference sequence). This CDR3 reads CSARAWLGGEQYF.

The V and J genes are TRBV5-1 and TRBJ2-1; lacking DNA, the TRBD2 call made by TCRdb goes unchecked. Germline V gene lookup returns CDR1 SGHRS and CDR2 YFSETQ. The CDR3 sequence is 14 residues long. The CDR3 sequence is CASSLVAGLVEQFF. Drawing the rest from reference TRBV5-1 and TRBJ2-1, the complete variable domain is KAGVTQTPRYLIKTRGQQVTLSCSPISGHRSVSWYQQTPGQGLQFLFEYFSETQRNKGNFPGRFSGRQFSNSRSEMNVSTLELGDSALYLCASSLVAGLVEQFFGPGTRLTVL.

V and J are TRBV20-1 and TRBJ2-7. The CDR3 is 15 residues long. Germline assignment: CDR1 DFQATT and CDR2 SNEGSKA (reference sequence). This chain's CDR3 is CSARDQAMGTHEQYF.

The rearrangement links TRBV5-1 to TRBJ1-1; TCRdb calls TRBD1, which cannot be checked without DNA. Germline V lookup: CDR1 SGHRS, CDR2 YFSETQ. CDR3 length: 15 amino acids. The CDR3 sequence is CASSLSAGGNTEAFF.

The chain uses TRBV28 and TRBJ1-1; the D gene TCRdb calls, TRBD1, cannot be checked with no DNA. This CDR3 region has 13 residues. Germline-derived CDR1 and CDR2 are MDHEN and SYDVKM. The CDR3 sequence: CASSFGNILSAFF.

This chain links TRBV6-6 with TRBJ1-5; the TRBD1 assignment by TCRdb is unverifiable without DNA. The CDR3 sequence is 14 residues long. Germline V gene sequence: CDR1 MNHNY, CDR2 SVGAGI (reference sequence). The CDR3 spells CASSPGQTHQPQHF.

The rearrangement joins TRBV6-5 to TRBJ2-1; TCRdb lists TRBD1, though no DNA is available to test this call. The CDR3 spans 16 residues. Per the germline V gene, CDR1 is MNHEY and CDR2 is SVGAGI. CDR3 in amino acids: CASSYSRRQRYNEQFF.

The chain has TRBV27 and TRBJ2-7; TCRdb outputs TRBD1, but without DNA this stays unchecked. In germline, CDR1 is MNHEY, CDR2 SMNVEV (reference sequence). The CDR3 extends over 14 amino acids. CDR3 sequence: CASSLLGPPYEQYF.

The rearrangement uses TRBV10-3 and TRBJ1-5. This CDR3 is built from 13 residues. Germline loops: CDR1 ENHRY, CDR2 SYGVKD. CDR3: CAISARTNQPQHF.

This sequence joins TRBV4-3 and TRBJ1-1. The CDR3 is 14 residues long. Germline CDR1 and CDR2: LGHNA and YSLEER. The CDR3 sequence is CASSQAGDNTEAFF.

The V and J genes are TRBV7-2 and TRBJ1-5; TCRdb's D call of TRBD1 is untestable without DNA. CDR1 and CDR2 (germline): SGHTA, FQGNSA. The CDR3 is 14 residues long. The CDR3 protein is CASSGPGSNQPQHF.

CDR3 sequence: CSATDRKLEAFF. The gene calls are TRBV20-1 and TRBJ1-1; TCRdb reports TRBD1, a call that lacks DNA to check it against. The CDR3 runs to 12 residues. Germline CDR1 DFQATT, CDR2 SNEGSKA (reference sequence).

CDR3 sequence reads: CASSPPGAYGYTF. The J gene is TRBJ1-2, the V gene TRBV18. The CDR3 runs 13 residues. Per the germline V gene, CDR1 is KGHSH and CDR2 is LQKENI.

This rearrangement joins TRBV15 to TRBJ1-1; TCRdb's D gene call, TRBD1, goes unchecked for lack of DNA. The CDR3 loop spans 16 amino acids. CDR1 and CDR2 from the germline V gene are LNHNV and YYDKDF (reference sequence). CDR3 sequence: CATSRDRASENTEAFF.

The chain couples TRBV7-9 to TRBJ2-7. CDR1 and CDR2 from the germline V gene are SEHNR and FQNEAQ (reference sequence). This CDR3 spans 14 amino acids. The CDR3 sequence is CASSFDKMSHEQYF.

V gene TRBV27 combines with J gene TRBJ2-1. CDR1 MNHEY and CDR2 SMNVEV come from the germline V gene (reference sequence). CDR3 length: 12 residues. This CDR3 is CASSFQGQEQFF.

The V gene is TRBV12-3 or TRBV12-4, the J gene TRBJ2-1; there is no DNA to check the TCRdb D call of TRBD2. This CDR3 has 14 residues. The CDR3: CASSTTSGYNEQFF.

The rearrangement joins TRBV5-1 to TRBJ2-2; the TCRdb D gene call, TRBD1, has no DNA to confirm it. Germline V lookup: CDR1 SGHRS, CDR2 YFSETQ. The CDR3 is 14 amino acids. Here the CDR3 reads CASNDGKNTGELFF.

This sequence joins TRBV5-1 and TRBJ1-2; TCRdb indicates TRBD1, and absent DNA this call remains unverified. CDR1 SGHRS and CDR2 YFSETQ come from the germline V gene. The CDR3 is 14 residues long. CDR3 region: CASSLGGGVYGYTF.